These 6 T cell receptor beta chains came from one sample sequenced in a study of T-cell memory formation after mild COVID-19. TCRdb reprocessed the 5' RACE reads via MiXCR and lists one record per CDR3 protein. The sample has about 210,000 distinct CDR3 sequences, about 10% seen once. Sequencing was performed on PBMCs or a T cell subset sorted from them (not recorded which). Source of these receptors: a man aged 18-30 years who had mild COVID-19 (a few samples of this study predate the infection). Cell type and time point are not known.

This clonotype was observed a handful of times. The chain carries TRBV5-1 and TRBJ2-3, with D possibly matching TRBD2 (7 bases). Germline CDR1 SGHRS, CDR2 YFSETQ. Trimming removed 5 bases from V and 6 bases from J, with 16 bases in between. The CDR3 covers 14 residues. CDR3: CASRWRGGTDTQYF. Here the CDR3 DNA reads TGCGCCAGCAGGTGGAGGGGGGGGACGGATACGCAGTATTTT. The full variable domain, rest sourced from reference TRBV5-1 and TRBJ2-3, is KAGVTQTPRYLIKTRGQQVTLSCSPISGHRSVSWYQQTPGQGLQFLFEYFSETQRNKGNFPGRFSGRQFSNSRSEMNVSTLELGDSALYLCASRWRGGTDTQYFGPGTRLTVL.

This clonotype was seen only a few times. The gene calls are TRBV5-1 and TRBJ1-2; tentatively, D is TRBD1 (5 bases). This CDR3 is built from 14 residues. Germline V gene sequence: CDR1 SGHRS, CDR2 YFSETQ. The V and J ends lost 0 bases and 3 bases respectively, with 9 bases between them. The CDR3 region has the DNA TGCGCCAGCAGCTTGGTTGGGACCGACTATGGCTACACCTTC. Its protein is CASSLVGTDYGYTF.

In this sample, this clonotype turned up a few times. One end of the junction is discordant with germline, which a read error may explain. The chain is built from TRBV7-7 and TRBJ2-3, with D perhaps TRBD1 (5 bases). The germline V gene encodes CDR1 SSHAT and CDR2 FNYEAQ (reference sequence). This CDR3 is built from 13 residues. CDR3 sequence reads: CASSPAQGNTQYF. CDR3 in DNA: TGTGCTAGCAGCCCAGCCCAGGGTAATACGCAGTATTTT. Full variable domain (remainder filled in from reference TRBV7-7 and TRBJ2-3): GAGVSQSPRYKVTKRGQDVTLRCDPISSHATLYWYQQALGQGPEFLTYFNYEAQPDKSGLPSDRFSAERPEGSISTLTIQRTEQRDSAMYRCASSPAQGNTQYFGPGTRLTVL.

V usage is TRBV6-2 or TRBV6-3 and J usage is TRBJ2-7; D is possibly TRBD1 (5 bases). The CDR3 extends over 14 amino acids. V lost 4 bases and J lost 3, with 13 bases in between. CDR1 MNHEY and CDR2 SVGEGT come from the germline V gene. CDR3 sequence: CASSSRDSDYEQYV. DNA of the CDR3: TGTGCCAGCAGTTCTCGAGACAGTGACTACGAGCAGTACGTC.

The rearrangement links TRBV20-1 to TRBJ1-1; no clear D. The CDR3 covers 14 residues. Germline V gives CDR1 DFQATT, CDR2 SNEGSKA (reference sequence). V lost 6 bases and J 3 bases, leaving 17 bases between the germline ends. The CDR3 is CSASGPREDTEAFF. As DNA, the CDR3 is TGCAGTGCCTCTGGGCCTCGGGAAGACACTGAAGCTTTCTTT.

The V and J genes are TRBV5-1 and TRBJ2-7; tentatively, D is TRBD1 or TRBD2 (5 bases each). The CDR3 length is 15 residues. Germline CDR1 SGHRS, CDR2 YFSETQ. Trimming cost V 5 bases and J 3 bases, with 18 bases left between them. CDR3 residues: CASRLTTGAYYEQYV. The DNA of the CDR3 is TGCGCCAGCAGATTGACCACCGGGGCCTACTACGAGCAGTACGTC.